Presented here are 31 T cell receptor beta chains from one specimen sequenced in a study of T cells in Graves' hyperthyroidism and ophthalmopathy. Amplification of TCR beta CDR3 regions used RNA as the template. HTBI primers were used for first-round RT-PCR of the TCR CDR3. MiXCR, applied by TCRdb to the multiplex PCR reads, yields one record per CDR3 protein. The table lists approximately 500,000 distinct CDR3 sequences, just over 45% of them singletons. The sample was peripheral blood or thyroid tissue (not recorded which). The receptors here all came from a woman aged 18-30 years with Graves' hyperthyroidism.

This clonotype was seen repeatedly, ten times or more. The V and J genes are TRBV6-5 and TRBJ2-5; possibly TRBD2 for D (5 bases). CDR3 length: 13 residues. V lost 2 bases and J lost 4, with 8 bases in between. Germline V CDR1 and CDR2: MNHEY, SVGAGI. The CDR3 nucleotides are TGTGCCAGCAGTTACGCGGCGGGAGAGACCCAGTACTTC. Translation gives CASSYAAGETQYF.

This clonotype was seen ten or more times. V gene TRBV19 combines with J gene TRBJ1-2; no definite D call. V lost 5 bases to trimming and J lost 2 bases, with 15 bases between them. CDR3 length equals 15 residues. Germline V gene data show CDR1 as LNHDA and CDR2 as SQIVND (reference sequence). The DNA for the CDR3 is TGTGCCAGTAGTGGGTCCCCCGGACGGAACTATGGCTACACCTTC. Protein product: CASSGSPGRNYGYTF.

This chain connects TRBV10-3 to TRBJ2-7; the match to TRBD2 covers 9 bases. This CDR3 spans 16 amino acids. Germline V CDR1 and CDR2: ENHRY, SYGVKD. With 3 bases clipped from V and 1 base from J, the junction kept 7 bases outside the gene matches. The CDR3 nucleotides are TGTGCCATCAGTGACTATAGCGGGAGAAGGTCCTACGAGCAGTACTTC. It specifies CAISDYSGRRSYEQYF.

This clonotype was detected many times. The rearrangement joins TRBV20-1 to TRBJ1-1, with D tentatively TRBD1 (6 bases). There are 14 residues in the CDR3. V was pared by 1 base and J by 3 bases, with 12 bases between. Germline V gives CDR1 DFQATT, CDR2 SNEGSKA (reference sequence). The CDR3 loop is CSARAAGAHTEAFF. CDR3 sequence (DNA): TGCAGTGCTAGAGCGGCAGGGGCTCACACTGAAGCTTTCTTT.

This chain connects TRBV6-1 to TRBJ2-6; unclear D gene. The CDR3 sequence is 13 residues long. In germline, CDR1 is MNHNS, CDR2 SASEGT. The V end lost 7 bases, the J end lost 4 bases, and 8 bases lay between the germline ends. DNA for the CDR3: TGTGCCAGCACCGTCACGGGGGCCAACGTCCTGACTTTC. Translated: CASTVTGANVLTF.

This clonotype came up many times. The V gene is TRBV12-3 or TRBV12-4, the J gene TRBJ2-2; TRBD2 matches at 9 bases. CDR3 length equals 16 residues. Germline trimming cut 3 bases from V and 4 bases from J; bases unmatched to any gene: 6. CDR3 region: CASSFPSGIGTGELFF. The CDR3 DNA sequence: TGTGCCAGCAGTTTCCCTAGCGGGATAGGCACCGGGGAGCTGTTTTTT.

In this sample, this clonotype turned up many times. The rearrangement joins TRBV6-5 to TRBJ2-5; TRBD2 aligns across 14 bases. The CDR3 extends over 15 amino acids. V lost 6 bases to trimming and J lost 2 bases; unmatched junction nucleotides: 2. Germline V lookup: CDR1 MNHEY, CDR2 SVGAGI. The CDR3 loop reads CASRTSGRVQETQYF. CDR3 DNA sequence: TGTGCCAGCAGGACTAGCGGGAGGGTACAAGAGACCCAGTACTTC.

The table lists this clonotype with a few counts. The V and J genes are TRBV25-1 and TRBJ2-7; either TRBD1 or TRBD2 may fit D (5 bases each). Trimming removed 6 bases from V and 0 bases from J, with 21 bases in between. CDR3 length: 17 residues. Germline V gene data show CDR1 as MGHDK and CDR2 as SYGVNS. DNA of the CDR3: TGTGCCAGCAGCCCGGGGCCCCCCGGCCACAGCTCCTACGAGCAGTACTTC. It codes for CASSPGPPGHSSYEQYF.

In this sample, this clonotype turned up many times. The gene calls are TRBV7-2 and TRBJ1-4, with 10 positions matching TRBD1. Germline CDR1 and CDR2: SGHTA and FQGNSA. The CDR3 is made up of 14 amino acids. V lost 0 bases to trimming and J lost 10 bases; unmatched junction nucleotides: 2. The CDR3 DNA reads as TGTGCCAGCAGCTTAGCTAGGGACAGGGGAAAACTGTTTTTT. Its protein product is CASSLARDRGKLFF. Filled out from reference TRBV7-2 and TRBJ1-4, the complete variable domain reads GAGVSQSPSNKVTEKGKDVELRCDPISGHTALYWYRQSLGQGLEFLIYFQGNSAPDKSGLPSDRFSAERTGGSVSTLTIQRTQQEDSAVYLCASSLARDRGKLFFGSGTQLSVL.

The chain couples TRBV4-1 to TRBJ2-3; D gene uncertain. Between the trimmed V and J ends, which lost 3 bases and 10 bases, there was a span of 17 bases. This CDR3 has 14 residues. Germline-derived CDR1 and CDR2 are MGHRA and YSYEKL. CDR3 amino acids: CASSHPLRKKAQYF. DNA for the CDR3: TGCGCCAGCAGCCACCCCTTGAGGAAGAAGGCGCAGTATTTT.

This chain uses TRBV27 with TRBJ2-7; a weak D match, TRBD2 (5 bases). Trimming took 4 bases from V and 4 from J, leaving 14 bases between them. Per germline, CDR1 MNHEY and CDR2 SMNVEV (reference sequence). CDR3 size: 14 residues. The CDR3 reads CASSSSQEAYEQYF. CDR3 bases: TGTGCCAGCAGTTCCTCTCAGGAGGCTTACGAGCAGTACTTC.

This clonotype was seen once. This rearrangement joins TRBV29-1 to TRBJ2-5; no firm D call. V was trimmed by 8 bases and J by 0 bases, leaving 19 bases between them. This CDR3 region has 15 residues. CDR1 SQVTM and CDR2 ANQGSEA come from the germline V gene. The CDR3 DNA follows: TGCAGCAGCTCATGGGAAGGAGATCACCAAGAGACCCAGTACTTC. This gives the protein CSSSWEGDHQETQYF.

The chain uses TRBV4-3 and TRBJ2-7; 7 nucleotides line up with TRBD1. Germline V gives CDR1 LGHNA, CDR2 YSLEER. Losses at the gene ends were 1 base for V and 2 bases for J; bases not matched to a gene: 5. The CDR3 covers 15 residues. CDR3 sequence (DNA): TGCGCCAGCAGCCAAGTGCCGGGACAGACCTACGAGCAGTACTTC. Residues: CASSQVPGQTYEQYF.

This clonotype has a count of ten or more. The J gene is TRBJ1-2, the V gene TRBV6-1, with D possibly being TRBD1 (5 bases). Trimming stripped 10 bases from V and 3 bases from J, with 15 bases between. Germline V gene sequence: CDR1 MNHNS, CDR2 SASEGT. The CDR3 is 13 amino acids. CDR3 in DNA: TGTGCCACAGCGGACGGGGGATACTATGGCTACACCTTC. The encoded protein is CATADGGYYGYTF.

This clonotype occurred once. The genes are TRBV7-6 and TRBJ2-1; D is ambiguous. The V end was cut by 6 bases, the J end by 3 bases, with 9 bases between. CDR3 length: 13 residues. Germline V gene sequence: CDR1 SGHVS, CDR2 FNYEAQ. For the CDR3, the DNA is TGTGCCAGCAGTACCCGCGTCTACAATGAGCAGTTCTTC. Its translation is CASSTRVYNEQFF.

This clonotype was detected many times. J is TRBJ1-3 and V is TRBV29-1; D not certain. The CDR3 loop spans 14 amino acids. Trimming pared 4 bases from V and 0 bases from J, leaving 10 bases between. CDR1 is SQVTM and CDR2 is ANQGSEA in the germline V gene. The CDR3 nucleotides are TGCAGCGTTGCTGACGACTACTCTGGAAACACCATATATTTT. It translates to CSVADDYSGNTIYF.

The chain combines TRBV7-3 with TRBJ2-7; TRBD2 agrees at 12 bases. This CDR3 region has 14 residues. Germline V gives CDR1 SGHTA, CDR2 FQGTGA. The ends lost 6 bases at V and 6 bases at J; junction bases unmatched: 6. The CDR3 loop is CASSRGLAGSEQYF. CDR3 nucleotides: TGTGCCAGCAGTCGGGGACTAGCGGGTTCCGAGCAGTACTTC. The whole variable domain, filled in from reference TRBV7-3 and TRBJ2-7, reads GAGVSQTPSNKVTEKGKYVELRCDPISGHTALYWYRQSLGQGPEFLIYFQGTGAADDSGLPNDRFFAVRPEGSVSTLKIQRTERGDSAVYLCASSRGLAGSEQYFGPGTRLTVT.

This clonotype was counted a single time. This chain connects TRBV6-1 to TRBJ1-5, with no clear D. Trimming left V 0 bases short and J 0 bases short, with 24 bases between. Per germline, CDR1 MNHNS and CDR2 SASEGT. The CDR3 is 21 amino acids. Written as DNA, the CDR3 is TGTGCCAGCAGTGAAGCCTCTAGGCGAGGGCCGGGTGGGGATAGCAATCAGCCCCAGCATTTT. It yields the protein CASSEASRRGPGGDSNQPQHF.

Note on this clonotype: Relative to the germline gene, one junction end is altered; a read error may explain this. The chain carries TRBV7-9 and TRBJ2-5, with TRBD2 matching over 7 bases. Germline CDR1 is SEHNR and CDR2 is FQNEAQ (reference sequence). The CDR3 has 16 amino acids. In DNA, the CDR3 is TGTGCCAGCAGCTCCCCGGGCGGGAGAAGCCAAGAGACCCAGTGCTTC. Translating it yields CASSSPGGRSQETQCF. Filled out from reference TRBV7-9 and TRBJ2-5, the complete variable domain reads DTGVSQNPRHKITKRGQNVTFRCDPISEHNRLYWYRQTLGQGPEFLTYFQNEAQLEKSRLLSDRFSAERPKGSFSTLEIQRTEQGDSAMYLCASSSPGGRSQETQCFGPGTRLLVL.

CDR3 sequence: CATSRGPGAGYTF. For the CDR3, the DNA is TGTGCCACCAGCAGAGGACCAGGGGCTGGCTACACCTTC. V gene TRBV15 combines with J gene TRBJ1-2, with D tentatively TRBD1 (6 bases). The germline V and J ends were trimmed by 1 base and 7 bases, with 10 bases remaining between them. In germline, CDR1 is LNHNV, CDR2 YYDKDF (reference sequence). The CDR3 contains 13 residues.

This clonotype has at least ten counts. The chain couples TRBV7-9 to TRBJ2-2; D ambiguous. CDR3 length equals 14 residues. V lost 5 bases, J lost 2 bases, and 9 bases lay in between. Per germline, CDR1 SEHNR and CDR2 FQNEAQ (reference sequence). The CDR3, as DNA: TGTGCCAGCAGCGCCAGACTTAACACCGGGGAGCTGTTTTTT. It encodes CASSARLNTGELFF.

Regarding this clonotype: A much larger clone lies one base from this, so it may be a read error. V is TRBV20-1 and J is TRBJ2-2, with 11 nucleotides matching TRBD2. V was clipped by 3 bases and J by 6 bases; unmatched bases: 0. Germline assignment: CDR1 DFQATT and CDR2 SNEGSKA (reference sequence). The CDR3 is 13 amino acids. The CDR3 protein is CSASSGRAGELFF. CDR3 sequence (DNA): TGCAGTGCTAGTAGCGGGAGGGCCGGGGAGCTGTTTTTT.

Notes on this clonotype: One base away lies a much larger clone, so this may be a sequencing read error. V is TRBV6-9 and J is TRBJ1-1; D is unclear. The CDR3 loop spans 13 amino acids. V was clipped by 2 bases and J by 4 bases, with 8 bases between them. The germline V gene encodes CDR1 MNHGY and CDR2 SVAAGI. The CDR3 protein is CASSYALRTEAFF. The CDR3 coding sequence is TGTGCCAGCAGTTATGCCCTCCGCACTGAAGCTTTCTTT.

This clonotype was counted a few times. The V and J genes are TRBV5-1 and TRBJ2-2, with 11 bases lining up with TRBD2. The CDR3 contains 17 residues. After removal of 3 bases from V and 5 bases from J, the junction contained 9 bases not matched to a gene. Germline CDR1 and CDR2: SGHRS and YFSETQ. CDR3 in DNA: TGCGCCAGCAGCTCCCGGATAGCGGGAGGGCGAACCGGGGAGCTGTTTTTT. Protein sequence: CASSSRIAGGRTGELFF.

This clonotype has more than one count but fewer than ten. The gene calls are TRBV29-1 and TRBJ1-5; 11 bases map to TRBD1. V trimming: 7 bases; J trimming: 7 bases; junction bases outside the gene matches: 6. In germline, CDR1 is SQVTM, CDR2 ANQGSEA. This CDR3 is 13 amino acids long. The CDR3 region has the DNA TGCAGCGCTATGGGACAGGGGGGGCAGCCCCAGCATTTT. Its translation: CSAMGQGGQPQHF.

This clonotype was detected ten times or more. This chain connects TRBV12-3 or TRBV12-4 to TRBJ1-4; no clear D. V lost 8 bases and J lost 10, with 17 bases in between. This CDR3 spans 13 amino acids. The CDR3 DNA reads TGTGCCAGCGCCAGAGGACCCCGGGGAAAACTGTTTTTT. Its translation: CASARGPRGKLFF.

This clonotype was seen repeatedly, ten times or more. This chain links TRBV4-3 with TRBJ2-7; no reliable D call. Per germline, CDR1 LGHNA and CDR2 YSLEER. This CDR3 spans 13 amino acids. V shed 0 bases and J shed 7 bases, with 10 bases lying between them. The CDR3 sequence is CASSQDQSREQYF. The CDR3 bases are TGCGCCAGCAGCCAAGACCAGTCTCGTGAGCAGTACTTC.

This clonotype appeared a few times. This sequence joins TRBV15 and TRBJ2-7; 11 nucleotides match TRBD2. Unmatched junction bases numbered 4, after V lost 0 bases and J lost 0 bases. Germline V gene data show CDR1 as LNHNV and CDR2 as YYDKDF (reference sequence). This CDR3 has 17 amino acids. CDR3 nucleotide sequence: TGTGCCACCAGCAGAGAGCCGACTAGCGGGGACTCCTACGAGCAGTACTTC. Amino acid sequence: CATSREPTSGDSYEQYF.

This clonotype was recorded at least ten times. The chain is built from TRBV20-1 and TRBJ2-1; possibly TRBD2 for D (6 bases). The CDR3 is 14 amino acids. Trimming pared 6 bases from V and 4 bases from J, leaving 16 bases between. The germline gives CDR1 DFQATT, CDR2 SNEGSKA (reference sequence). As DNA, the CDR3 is TGCAGTGCCCTTCGGCAGCGGGCTTACAATGAGCAGTTCTTC. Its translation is CSALRQRAYNEQFF.

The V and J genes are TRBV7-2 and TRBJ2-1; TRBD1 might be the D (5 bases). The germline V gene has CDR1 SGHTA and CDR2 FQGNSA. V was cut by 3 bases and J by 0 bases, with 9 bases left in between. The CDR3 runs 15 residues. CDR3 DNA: TGTGCCAGCAGCTTGGACATCGACTCCTACAATGAGCAGTTCTTC. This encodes CASSLDIDSYNEQFF. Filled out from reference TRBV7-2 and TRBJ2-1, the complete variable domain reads GAGVSQSPSNKVTEKGKDVELRCDPISGHTALYWYRQSLGQGLEFLIYFQGNSAPDKSGLPSDRFSAERTGGSVSTLTIQRTQQEDSAVYLCASSLDIDSYNEQFFGPGTRLTVL.

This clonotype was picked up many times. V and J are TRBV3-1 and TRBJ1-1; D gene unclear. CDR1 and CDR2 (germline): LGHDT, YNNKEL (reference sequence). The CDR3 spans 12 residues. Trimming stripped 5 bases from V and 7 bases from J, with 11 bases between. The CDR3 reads CASSKLAYEAFF. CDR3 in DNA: TGTGCCAGCAGCAAGCTCGCTTATGAAGCTTTCTTT.